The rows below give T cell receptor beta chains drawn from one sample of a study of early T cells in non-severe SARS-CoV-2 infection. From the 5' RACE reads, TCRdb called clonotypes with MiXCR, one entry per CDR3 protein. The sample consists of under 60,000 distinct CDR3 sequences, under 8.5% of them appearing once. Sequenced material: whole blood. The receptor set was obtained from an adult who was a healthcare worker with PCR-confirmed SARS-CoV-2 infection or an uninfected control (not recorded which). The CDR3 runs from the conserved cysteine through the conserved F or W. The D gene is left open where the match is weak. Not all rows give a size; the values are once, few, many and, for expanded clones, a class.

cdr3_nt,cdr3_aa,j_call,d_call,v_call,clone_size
TGTGCCAGCAGCAACCGGCAGCTGAGCTCTGGGGCCAACGTCCTGACTTTC,CASSNRQLSSGANVLTF,TRBJ2-6,-,TRBV21-1,many
TGTGCCAGCACTCCTGAAGGGCAACCGAACTATGGCTACACCTTC,CASTPEGQPNYGYTF,TRBJ1-2,-,TRBV28,-
TGTGCCAGCAGTTTCGGACAGGGGGCAGATACGCAGTATTTT,CASSFGQGADTQYF,TRBJ2-3,TRBD1,TRBV12-3/TRBV12-4,-
TGTGCCAGAAGCCCCGGCAGGGAGGCTCGAAGTGAAGCTTTCTTT,CARSPGREARSEAFF,TRBJ1-1,-,TRBV5-3,-
TGTGCCAGCTTCGGACTAGCGGGGTACAATGAGCAGTTCTTC,CASFGLAGYNEQFF,TRBJ2-1,TRBD2,TRBV6-6,-
TGTGCCAGCAGCTTGACTAGCGGGGGGCCGAGGGAGCAGTTCTTC,CASSLTSGGPREQFF,TRBJ2-1,TRBD2,TRBV7-6,-
TGTGCCAGCAGCCCCAGGACAGGGGTAGCGGCTGAAGCTTTCTTT,CASSPRTGVAAEAFF,TRBJ1-1,TRBD1,TRBV7-2,-
TGTGCCAGCAGCTTAGCGAGGACTAGCGGAGAGACCCAGTACTTC,CASSLARTSGETQYF,TRBJ2-5,TRBD2,TRBV7-6,many
TGTGCCAGCAGCCGACTCGGAGCGGGGGCCACAGATACGCAGTATTTT,CASSRLGAGATDTQYF,TRBJ2-3,TRBD2,TRBV6-2/TRBV6-3,-
TGCGCCAGCAGCGCCCGGGACAGTAGTCGAGAGCAGTACTTC,CASSARDSSREQYF,TRBJ2-7,TRBD1,TRBV4-1,-
TGCGCCAGCAGCCAAGGACAGCCACTGAACACTGAAGCTTTCTTT,CASSQGQPLNTEAFF,TRBJ1-1,-,TRBV5-1,-
TGCGCCAGCAGCTTTGGGCCTGCCAAAGAGACCCAGTACTTC,CASSFGPAKETQYF,TRBJ2-5,-,TRBV5-1,many
TGTGCCAGCAGCCAGGAGGGTCTCTCCTACGAGCAGTACTTC,CASSQEGLSYEQYF,TRBJ2-7,-,TRBV14,-
TGTGCCATCAGTGAGATCGTGGGATACGAGCAGTACTTC,CAISEIVGYEQYF,TRBJ2-7,-,TRBV10-3,few
TGTGCCAGCAGCGCAGTGATCACCGGGGAGCTGTTTTTT,CASSAVITGELFF,TRBJ2-2,-,TRBV7-6,many
TGTGCCAGCAGTTTCTACCGACAGGACTTGAACACTGAAGCTTTCTTT,CASSFYRQDLNTEAFF,TRBJ1-1,-,TRBV12-3/TRBV12-4,few
TGTGCCAGCAGCTTAGCTAGCGGGAGTGCAGATACGCAGTATTTT,CASSLASGSADTQYF,TRBJ2-3,TRBD2,TRBV11-3,few
TGTGCCAGCAGTAGGGACAGGGGACAATCCTACGAGCAGTACTTC,CASSRDRGQSYEQYF,TRBJ2-7,TRBD1,TRBV2,-
TGTGCCAGCAGTCGGGGTTTCCAAGAGACCCAGTACTTC,CASSRGFQETQYF,TRBJ2-5,-,TRBV11-2,few
TGTGCCAGCAGACAACCCGGGACTAGATCTTACAATGAGCAGTTCTTC,CASRQPGTRSYNEQFF,TRBJ2-1,TRBD2,TRBV12-3/TRBV12-4,few
TGTGCCAGCAGCCCCTTTGGGGGGGCGGCCAATGAGCAGTTCTTC,CASSPFGGAANEQFF,TRBJ2-1,-,TRBV11-2,-
TGTGCCAGCAGTTTGCGGGGGGCAGATGGCTACACCTTC,CASSLRGADGYTF,TRBJ1-2,-,TRBV27,many